This T cell receptor beta chain appears in the sequencing data of a study of T cell responses to AZD1222 COVID-19 vaccine (dated by TCRdb to about 2021). Background on the whole study: AZD1222 recipients given second doses at about 4 weeks or at about 12 weeks were pooled, since spike-specific TCR depth and breadth were not found to differ between the two schedules. A total of 233 trial participants underwent TCR sequencing, of whom some 210 received two doses of AZD1222 and about 25 received two doses of the MenACWY control vaccine. Trial participants were enrolled into age subgroups of 18-55, 56-69 and 70-plus years, which contained around 150, 28 and 57 TCR-sequenced participants, respectively.

According to the study, the label for this sample's time point signals: baseline before first vaccination. Vaccinee samples were obtained from the UK trials COV001 and COV002, which included a single-blind randomized controlled phase 2/3 trial of AZD1222 (ChAdOx1 nCoV-19) in healthy adults. Trial participant PBMC samples were collected at day 0 and day 28 after the second dose for TCRbeta chain sequencing. The CDR3 sequence holds 15 residues, the cysteine and phenylalanine included. Only the CDR3 DNA stays, 45 bases, in frame from base 1. Unmatched junction bases come to 8, with V trimmed by 6 bases and J by 7 bases. CDR1 and CDR2, per the germline V gene, are MNHEY and SVGAGI. Turning to this clone: Its target antigen remains unknown. Base-call qualities are not available, and no considerably larger clone is one nucleotide away.

The CDR3 regions of human TCRbeta chains were analyzed by immunosequencing. In the source study's methods: Repertoire TCRs were checked for matches against a reference library of SARS-CoV-2-specific TCRs that had been generated using the MIRA antigen-specificity platform. Breadth meant the fraction of unique TCRs that were SARS-CoV-2-associated, whereas depth meant the fraction of total T cells that were SARS-CoV-2-associated. Using the MIRA data, each spike-specific TCR was assigned both to the spike region to which the TCR was reactive and to a CD4 or CD8 class. Log10-transformed breadth and depth values were compared by one-way ANOVA with Sidak's multiple comparisons tests. Imported from immuneACCESS, the table was reduced by TCRdb to in-frame sequences with V and J called. These copies leave out some clones; in studies compared against another copy, an unresolved V gene accounts for under half, and the cause of the remainder is not known. The DNA gave D and trimming, while V, J and clone size come from that table. For this sample the table gives 150,000 or so clones, of which around nine tenths were detected only once. The top ten clonotypes cover 5% of the sample.

Overall study outcomes, separate from this receptor: CD4 TCRs associated with the vaccine covered the entire spike protein, and the dominant responses were in regions 160-218 and 743-854. In the small 56-69-year group, the increase in depth fell short of significance, most likely because of low power. Conclusions about previously exposed vaccinees are limited, since just 5 or 6 AZD1222 recipients were seropositive for SARS-CoV-2 at baseline. Nearly half of unique spike-specific TCRs reportedly recognized epitopes outside regions mutated in the B.1.351 and B.1.1.7 variants. After two AZD1222 doses, spike-specific TCR breadth and depth were significantly higher than at day 0 and than in MenACWY recipients. Most participants were white British and females outnumbered males, and the authors suggested that clonal diversity may have been underestimated. Because no day 14 peak-response samples were available, repertoires were characterized only after the peak T cell response.

This receptor was identified in an adult in good health. The starting material was peripheral blood, obtained on day 0 of AZD1222 vaccination. Recombination linked TRBV6-5 to TRBJ2-1, and 11 junctional nucleotides match TRBD2. CDR3 loop: CASSVSGRASNEQFF. The sequence in DNA is TGTGCCAGCAGCGTTAGCGGGAGGGCCTCAAATGAGCAGTTCTTC.